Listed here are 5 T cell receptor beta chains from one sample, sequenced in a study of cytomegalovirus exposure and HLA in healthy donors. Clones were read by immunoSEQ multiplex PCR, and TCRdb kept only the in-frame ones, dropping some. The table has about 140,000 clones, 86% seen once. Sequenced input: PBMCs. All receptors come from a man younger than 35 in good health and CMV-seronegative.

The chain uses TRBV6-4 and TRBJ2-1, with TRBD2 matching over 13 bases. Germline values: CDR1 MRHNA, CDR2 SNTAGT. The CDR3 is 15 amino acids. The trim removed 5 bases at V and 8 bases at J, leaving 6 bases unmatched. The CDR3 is CASSQGTSGNYEQFF. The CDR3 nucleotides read TGTGCCAGCAGTCAAGGGACTAGCGGGAATTATGAGCAGTTCTTC.

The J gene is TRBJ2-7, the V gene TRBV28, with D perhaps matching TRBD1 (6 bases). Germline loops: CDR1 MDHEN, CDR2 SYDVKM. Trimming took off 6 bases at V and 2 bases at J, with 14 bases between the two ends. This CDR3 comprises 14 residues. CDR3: CASSLRNRAYEQYF. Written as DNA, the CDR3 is TGTGCCAGCAGCCTCCGGAACAGGGCCTACGAGCAGTACTTC.

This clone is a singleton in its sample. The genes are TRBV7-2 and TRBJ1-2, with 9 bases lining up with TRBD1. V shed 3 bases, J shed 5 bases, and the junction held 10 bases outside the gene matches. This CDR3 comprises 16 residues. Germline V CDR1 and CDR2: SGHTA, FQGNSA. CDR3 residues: CASSFRTGANPYGYTF. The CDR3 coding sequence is TGTGCCAGCAGCTTTAGGACAGGGGCTAACCCTTATGGCTACACCTTC.

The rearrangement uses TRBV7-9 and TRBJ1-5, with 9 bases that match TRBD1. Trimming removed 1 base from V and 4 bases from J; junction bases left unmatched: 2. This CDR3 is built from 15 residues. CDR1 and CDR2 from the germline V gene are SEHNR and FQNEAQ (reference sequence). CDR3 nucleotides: TGTGCCAGCAGCTTAGACGGACAGGGGAATCAGCCCCAGCATTTT. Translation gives CASSLDGQGNQPQHF.

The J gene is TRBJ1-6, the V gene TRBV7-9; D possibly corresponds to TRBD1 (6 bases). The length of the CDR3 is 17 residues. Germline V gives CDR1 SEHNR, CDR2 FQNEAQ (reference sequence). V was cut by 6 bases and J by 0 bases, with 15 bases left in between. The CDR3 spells CASRRSEDSSYNSPLHF. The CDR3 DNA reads TGTGCCAGCAGACGATCAGAGGACAGCTCCTATAATTCACCCCTCCACTTT.